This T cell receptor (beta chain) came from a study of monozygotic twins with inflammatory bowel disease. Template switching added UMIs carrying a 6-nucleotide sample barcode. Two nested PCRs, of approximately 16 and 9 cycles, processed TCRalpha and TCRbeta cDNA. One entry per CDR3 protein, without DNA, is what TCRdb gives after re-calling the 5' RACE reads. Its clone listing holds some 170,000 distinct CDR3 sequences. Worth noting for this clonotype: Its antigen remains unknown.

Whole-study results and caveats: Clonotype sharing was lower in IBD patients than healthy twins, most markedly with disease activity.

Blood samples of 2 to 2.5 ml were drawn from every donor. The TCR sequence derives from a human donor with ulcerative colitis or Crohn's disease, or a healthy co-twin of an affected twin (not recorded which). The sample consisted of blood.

This CDR3 is CASSPRTSGIYEQFF. The chain recombines TRBV11-2 with TRBJ2-1; the TCRdb call, TRBD2, lacks DNA for checking. Germline V lookup: CDR1 SGHAT, CDR2 FQNNGV. This CDR3 spans 15 amino acids. Full variable domain (outside the CDR3, taken from reference TRBV11-2 and TRBJ2-1): EAGVAQSPRYKIIEKRQSVAFWCNPISGHATLYWYQQILGQGPKLLIQFQNNGVVDDSQLPKDRFSAERLKGVDSTLKIQPAKLEDSAVYLCASSPRTSGIYEQFFGPGTRLTVL.